Here is one T cell receptor (beta chain) with its context. Its antigen remains unidentified. Time point denoted: week 3, after first cycle of checkpoint inhibitor. This sample is part of a study of blood T cell dynamics during melanoma immunotherapy. Background on the study: Standard first-line treatment here was pembrolizumab or nivolumab plus ipilimumab in metastatic melanoma.

Whole-study findings and limits: Whether repertoire-driving clones were melanoma-specific could not be determined.

Each bulk PBMC sample had 300 to 400 ng DNA loaded. The data were produced by immunoSEQ multiplex PCR, yet TCRdb's version contains in-frame clones alone and is incomplete. The sample records around 10,000 clones, 89% being singletons. CDR1 is MGHRA and CDR2 is YSYEKL in the germline V gene. The CDR3 totals 15 residues. V was shortened by 0 bases and J by 1 base, with 9 bases between the two germline ends. Source: blood, taken from a patient treated with checkpoint blockade. This TCR came from a human donor with melanoma. The chain recombines TRBV4-1 with TRBJ1-1; D remains unclear. The CDR3 loop is CASSQDWPGNTEAFF. DNA of the CDR3: TGCGCCAGCAGCCAAGATTGGCCAGGGAACACTGAAGCTTTCTTT.